The subject of this entry is one T cell receptor beta chain. Survey-level resolution applied to immunoSEQ assay v3.0. Some clones are missing from TCRdb's copy, which holds only in-frame ones; the method was immunoSEQ multiplex PCR. The sample lists some 17,000 clones, 81% seen once, with about 14% in the top ten. This sample was taken from a study of long-term antiretroviral therapy in people with HIV. The specimen comprised unsorted PBMCs, sampled roughly 14 months before starting antiretroviral therapy. This sequence was found in a man between 25 and 39 years old with HIV.

The DNA for the CDR3 is TGTGCCAGCAGCTCAAGGACCCAACCCACCGGGGAGCTGTTTTTT. Its translation is CASSSRTQPTGELFF. The chain combines TRBV11-3 with TRBJ2-2; the D is unclear. CDR3 size: 15 residues. Germline V gene lookup returns CDR1 SGHNT and CDR2 YENEEA. Trimming pared 4 bases from V and 4 bases from J, leaving 13 bases between.